These 3 T cell receptor beta chains were all obtained from the same sample, sequenced in a study of cytomegalovirus exposure and HLA in healthy donors. The PCR used 60 Vbeta and 13 Jbeta primers. Produced via immunoSEQ multiplex PCR; TCRdb's table is partial and in-frame only. Among fewer than 250,000 clones listed, about 80% were seen once. Sequenced material: PBMCs. These TCRs come from a man aged 35-49 years in good health and CMV-seropositive.

The chain couples TRBV7-3 to TRBJ1-1; no reliable D call. Trimming took 6 bases from V and 1 from J, leaving 9 bases between them. Germline V CDR1 and CDR2: SGHTA, FQGTGA. The CDR3 length is 13 residues. CDR3 residues: CASSFTANTEAFF. The CDR3 DNA is TGTGCCAGCAGTTTTACAGCGAACACTGAAGCTTTCTTT.

The V gene is TRBV5-1, the J gene TRBJ2-2; perhaps TRBD2 as D (5 bases). The CDR3 has 12 residues. CDR1 is SGHRS, CDR2 YFSETQ, per germline. V dropped 1 base and J dropped 9 bases, with 7 bases sitting between them. CDR3 amino acids: CASSLTGRELFF. The CDR3 DNA is TGCGCCAGCAGCTTGACGGGAAGGGAGCTGTTTTTT.

The V call is TRBV19, the J call TRBJ1-1, with TRBD1 matching over 8 bases. In germline, CDR1 is LNHDA, CDR2 SQIVND (reference sequence). This CDR3 spans 13 amino acids. V dropped 7 bases and J dropped 0; count of bases not matched to a gene: 1. The CDR3 DNA sequence: TGTGCCAGTACGGACAGGGTGAACACTGAAGCTTTCTTT. It yields the protein CASTDRVNTEAFF.